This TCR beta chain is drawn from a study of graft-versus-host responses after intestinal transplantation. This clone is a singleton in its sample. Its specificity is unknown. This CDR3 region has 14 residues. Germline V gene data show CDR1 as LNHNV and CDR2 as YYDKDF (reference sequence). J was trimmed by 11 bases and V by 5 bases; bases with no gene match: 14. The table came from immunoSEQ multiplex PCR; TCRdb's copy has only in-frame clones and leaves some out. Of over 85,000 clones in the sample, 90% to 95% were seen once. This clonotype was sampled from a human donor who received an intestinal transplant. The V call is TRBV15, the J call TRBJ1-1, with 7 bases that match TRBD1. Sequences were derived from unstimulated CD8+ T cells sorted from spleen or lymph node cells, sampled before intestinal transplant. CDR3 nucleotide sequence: TGTGCCACCAGCGACCCAACGGGACAGTTTGAGGCTTTCTTT. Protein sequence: CATSDPTGQFEAFF.